These T cell receptor beta chains were read from a single sample in a study of early T cells in non-severe SARS-CoV-2 infection. TCRdb analysed the 5' RACE reads with MiXCR anew, one entry per CDR3 protein. The table records around 30,000 distinct CDR3 sequences, 4% to 5.5% of them present only once. The specimen was whole blood. These receptors all stem from an adult who was a healthcare worker with PCR-confirmed SARS-CoV-2 infection or an uninfected control (not recorded which). Each CDR3 is given with its conserved first and last residue. Fields, in order: V gene, CDR3 protein.

TRBV5-1 CASSLGGPAGEKLFF
TRBV6-2/TRBV6-3 CASSLELTSYEQYF
TRBV24-1 CATSEGGTDTQYF
TRBV6-5 CASSYSDTSGSSQYF
TRBV7-9 CASRPRLDGGYTF
TRBV28 CASSLSGTGGRRSPLHF
TRBV7-2 CASSATGANVLTF
TRBV2 CASKNSNEQFF
TRBV2 CASSESVSGANVLTF
TRBV7-7 CASSLAGAGETQYF
TRBV4-2 CASSQGGTQYF
TRBV28 CASRTLYEQYF
TRBV3-1 CASSQGQAYQPQHF
TRBV19 CASSIAVGSEQYF
TRBV28 CASRGGSYRDYEQYF
TRBV5-1 CASSLEGGGQPQHF
TRBV6-5 CASSIGQGVSGANVLTF
TRBV20-1 CSARRTGDGYGYTF
TRBV20-1 CSAYGAAADTDTQYF
TRBV6-6 CASSATSGEGNEQFF
TRBV10-2 CASSGGTSGHNEQFF
TRBV5-1 CASSLLATGDSTDTQYF
TRBV20-1 CSARSRSSYEQYF
TRBV7-6 CASSPLAGEVTGELFF
TRBV15 CATTRTSGPIYNEQFF